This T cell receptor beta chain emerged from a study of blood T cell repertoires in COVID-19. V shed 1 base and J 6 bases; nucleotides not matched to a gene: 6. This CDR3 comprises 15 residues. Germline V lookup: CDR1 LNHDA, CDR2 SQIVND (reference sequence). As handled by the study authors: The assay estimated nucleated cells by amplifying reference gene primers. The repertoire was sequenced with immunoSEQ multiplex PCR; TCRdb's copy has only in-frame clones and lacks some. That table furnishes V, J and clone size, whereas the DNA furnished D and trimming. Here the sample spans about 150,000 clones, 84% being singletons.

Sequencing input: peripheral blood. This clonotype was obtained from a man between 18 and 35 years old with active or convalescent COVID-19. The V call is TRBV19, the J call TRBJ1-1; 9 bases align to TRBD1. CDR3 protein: CASSIGTGDFAEAFF. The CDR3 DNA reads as TGTGCCAGTAGTATAGGGACAGGGGATTTCGCTGAAGCTTTCTTT.